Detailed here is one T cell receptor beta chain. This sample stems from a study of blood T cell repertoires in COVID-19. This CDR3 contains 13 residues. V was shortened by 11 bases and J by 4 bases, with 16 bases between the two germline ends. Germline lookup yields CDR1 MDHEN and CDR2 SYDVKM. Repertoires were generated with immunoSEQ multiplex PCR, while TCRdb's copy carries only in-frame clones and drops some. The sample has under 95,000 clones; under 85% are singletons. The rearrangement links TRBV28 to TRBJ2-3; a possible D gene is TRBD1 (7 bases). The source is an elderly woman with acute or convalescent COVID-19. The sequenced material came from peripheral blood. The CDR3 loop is CALSRGASDTQYF. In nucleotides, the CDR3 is TGTGCCCTGTCCAGGGGGGCCTCAGATACGCAGTATTTT.